These 20 T cell receptor beta chains originate from one sample sequenced in a study of T cells in Graves' hyperthyroidism and ophthalmopathy. Amplification targeted TCR beta CDR3 regions from RNA transcripts. The study used the HTBI primer set for a first-round RT-PCR of the TCR CDR3. TCRdb passed the multiplex PCR reads through MiXCR, listing each CDR3 protein once. The data show 400,000 to 500,000 distinct CDR3 sequences, roughly an eighth seen once. What was sequenced was blood. The receptor set was obtained from a woman aged 18-35 years with Graves' hyperthyroidism.

Ten or more counts support this clonotype. This chain joins TRBV12-3 or TRBV12-4 and TRBJ2-3, with a tentative D call TRBD1 (5 bases). This CDR3 region has 15 residues. V lost 8 bases and J 4 bases, leaving 19 bases between the germline ends. The CDR3 DNA reads TGTGCCAGCGCCTACGGTGATAGGGGATCAGATACGCAGTATTTT. It codes for CASAYGDRGSDTQYF.

This clonotype was seen only a few times. The rearrangement links TRBV6-1 to TRBJ1-3, with D possibly being TRBD1 (6 bases). In germline, CDR1 is MNHNS, CDR2 SASEGT. This CDR3 region has 13 residues. The ends were cut back, 8 bases at V and 3 bases at J, with 11 bases in the middle. DNA for the CDR3: TGTGCCAGCGGAACAGGGAGTGGAAACACCATATATTTT. Its translation: CASGTGSGNTIYF.

V and J are TRBV4-1 and TRBJ2-3; D may be TRBD1 or TRBD2 (5 bases each). CDR3 length equals 16 residues. V dropped 6 bases and J dropped 0 bases, with 16 bases sitting between them. Germline loops: CDR1 MGHRA, CDR2 YSYEKL. The CDR3 DNA sequence: TGCGCCAGCAGGGGTCGCCGGGACCGGAGCACAGATACGCAGTATTTT. Protein sequence: CASRGRRDRSTDTQYF.

The rearrangement links TRBV27 to TRBJ2-2, with TRBD2 matching over 8 bases. Germline-derived CDR1 and CDR2 are MNHEY and SMNVEV (reference sequence). This CDR3 contains 15 residues. Trimming at V came to 5 bases and at J to 3 bases, leaving 5 bases not matched to a gene. CDR3 bases: TGTGCCAGCAGTCCGGGGGGGGGCGACACCGGGGAGCTGTTTTTT. Its protein product is CASSPGGGDTGELFF.

The chain combines TRBV5-1 with TRBJ2-7, with D maybe TRBD1 (5 bases). CDR1 is SGHRS, CDR2 YFSETQ, per germline. V lost 0 bases, J lost 5 bases, and 12 bases lay in between. This CDR3 has 14 amino acids. CDR3 protein: CASSLGRAVDEQYV. The CDR3 DNA reads as TGCGCCAGCAGCTTGGGCAGGGCGGTCGACGAGCAGTACGTC.

The chain couples TRBV18 to TRBJ2-7; D unclear. The CDR3 totals 13 residues. Per germline, CDR1 KGHSH and CDR2 LQKENI. With 6 bases removed from V and 1 base from J, the gap between germline ends came to 10 bases. CDR3 protein: CASSPANSYEQYF. CDR3 coding DNA: TGTGCCAGCTCCCCTGCTAATTCCTACGAGCAGTACTTC.

This rearrangement joins TRBV5-8 to TRBJ1-2; 10 bases match TRBD1. Unmatched junction bases numbered 8, after V lost 2 bases and J lost 7 bases. This CDR3 comprises 15 residues. CDR1 and CDR2 (germline): SGHTS, YDEGEE. The CDR3 reads CASSFPTGGWGGYTF. The CDR3 region has the DNA TGTGCCAGCAGCTTCCCGACAGGGGGCTGGGGTGGCTACACCTTC.

This clonotype has at least ten counts. The chain links TRBV24-1 to TRBJ2-7; 7 bases are a match to TRBD1. CDR3 size: 16 residues. From germline, CDR1 is KGHDR and CDR2 SFDVKD. The trim removed 1 base at V and 3 bases at J, leaving 8 bases unmatched. In nucleotides, the CDR3 is TGTGCCACCAGTGATTTTTCCGGGACAGTGTTCTACGAGCAGTACGTC. The encoded protein is CATSDFSGTVFYEQYV.

This clonotype occurred a few times. The chain combines TRBV30 with TRBJ1-2; D not resolved. The CDR3 sequence is 14 residues long. CDR1 and CDR2 (germline): GTSNPN, SVGIG (reference sequence). V lost 2 bases to trimming and J lost 3 bases, with 13 bases between them. The CDR3 DNA reads as TGTGCCTGGAGTATTCCCCCCGGCTACTATGGCTACACCTTC. This codes for CAWSIPPGYYGYTF.

In its sample, this clonotype was seen many times. The J gene is TRBJ1-2, the V gene TRBV9; 7 bases are a match to TRBD1. V shed 7 bases, J shed 0 bases, and the junction held 9 bases outside the gene matches. This CDR3 region has 15 residues. CDR1 is SGDLS, CDR2 YYNGEE, per germline. The CDR3 protein is CASADTGEANYGYTF. The CDR3 DNA is TGTGCCAGCGCCGACACAGGGGAAGCTAACTATGGCTACACCTTC.

The chain is built from TRBV5-1 and TRBJ1-1; 9 positions agree with TRBD1. Germline-derived CDR1 and CDR2 are SGHRS and YFSETQ. J was trimmed by 4 bases and V by 4 bases; bases with no gene match: 8. The length of the CDR3 is 15 residues. In nucleotides, the CDR3 is TGCGCCAGCAGCCCACAGGGGGCCCCCACCACTGAAGCTTTCTTT. Translation: CASSPQGAPTTEAFF.

This clonotype was observed at least ten times. The chain employs TRBV5-6 and TRBJ1-1; D is perhaps TRBD1 (6 bases). Germline V gives CDR1 SGHDT, CDR2 YYEEEE. With 5 bases removed from V and 3 bases from J, the gap between germline ends came to 14 bases. The CDR3 runs to 14 residues. The CDR3 loop reads CASRSDRRDTEAFF. The CDR3 bases are TGTGCCAGCAGATCCGACAGGAGGGACACTGAAGCTTTCTTT.

The rearrangement joins TRBV10-1 to TRBJ1-4; 9 bases are shared with TRBD1. Germline V gene lookup returns CDR1 WNHNN and CDR2 SYGVQD (reference sequence). The CDR3 length is 17 residues. J lost 8 bases, V lost 0 bases, and 10 bases had no gene match. The CDR3 region is CASSESTGQGMSEKLFF. Written as DNA, the CDR3 is TGCGCCAGCAGTGAGTCGACGGGACAGGGCATGTCGGAAAAACTGTTTTTT.

As regards this clonotype: Relative to the germline gene, one junction end is altered; a read error may explain this. V gene TRBV28 combines with J gene TRBJ2-3; 12 bases line up with TRBD2. Germline V gene sequence: CDR1 MDHEN, CDR2 SYDVKM. CDR3 length: 19 amino acids. The CDR3 loop is CAGSFFRTSGTYGTDTQYF. DNA for the CDR3: TGTGCCGGCAGTTTTTTCCGGACTAGCGGGACTTATGGCACAGATACGCAGTATTTT. The whole variable domain, filled in from reference TRBV28 and TRBJ2-3, reads DVKVTQSSRYLVKRTGEKVFLECVQDMDHENMFWYRQDPGLGLRLIYFSYDVKMKEKGDIPEGYSVSREKKERFSLILESASTNQTSMYLCAGSFFRTSGTYGTDTQYFGPGTRLTVL.

This clonotype was observed a handful of times. This chain joins TRBV27 and TRBJ2-2, with 11 bases identical to TRBD1. The CDR3 contains 16 residues. CDR1 MNHEY and CDR2 SMNVEV come from the germline V gene (reference sequence). The J segment lost 5 bases and the V segment lost 3 bases, leaving 5 bases of the junction unmatched. CDR3 bases: TGTGCCAGCAGTTTTATTGGGACAGGGGGAACCGGGGAGCTGTTTTTT. It translates to CASSFIGTGGTGELFF.

This clonotype came up a few times. The V and J genes are TRBV6-1 and TRBJ1-5; 7 nucleotides agree with TRBD1. The CDR3 spans 12 residues. The junction had 9 bases not matched to a gene; V was cut back by 8 bases and J by 11 bases. Germline loops: CDR1 MNHNS, CDR2 SASEGT. CDR3 amino acids: CASRDSLLAQHF. The CDR3 region has the DNA TGTGCCAGCCGGGACAGCCTTCTCGCCCAGCATTTT.

This clonotype was seen repeatedly, ten times or more. The V and J genes are TRBV12-3 or TRBV12-4 and TRBJ1-1; D is undetermined. This CDR3 comprises 12 residues. V was clipped by 7 bases and J by 0 bases, with 6 bases between them. CDR3 bases: TGTGCCAGCATCAGCTTGAACACTGAAGCTTTCTTT. This gives the protein CASISLNTEAFF.

This clonotype was counted many times. This chain uses TRBV7-3 with TRBJ1-5; TRBD1 might be the D (5 bases). CDR1 is SGHTA, CDR2 FQGTGA, per germline. V lost 2 bases and J lost 5, with 10 bases in between. CDR3 length equals 14 residues. The CDR3 loop is CASSLQGGDQPQHF. For the CDR3, the DNA is TGTGCCAGCAGCTTACAGGGAGGAGATCAGCCCCAGCATTTT.

In this sample, this clonotype turned up many times. The chain couples TRBV11-3 to TRBJ2-1, with D perhaps TRBD1 or TRBD2 (5 bases each). There are 16 residues in the CDR3. The germline V gene encodes CDR1 SGHNT and CDR2 YENEEA. V was shortened by 0 bases and J by 2 bases, with 11 bases between the two germline ends. In nucleotides, the CDR3 is TGTGCCAGCAGCTTAGAATGGGACGCGACCTACAATGAGCAGTTCTTC. Residues: CASSLEWDATYNEQFF.

This chain uses TRBV3-1 with TRBJ1-2, with D possibly matching TRBD1 (6 bases). Trimming removed 0 bases from V and 4 bases from J, with 18 bases in between. The CDR3 covers 17 residues. CDR1 and CDR2 from the germline V gene are LGHDT and YNNKEL (reference sequence). CDR3: CASSQEWNGGSGYGYTF. For the CDR3, the DNA is TGTGCCAGCAGCCAAGAATGGAATGGGGGCTCGGGCTATGGCTACACCTTC.